This paragraph reports one TCR beta chain. Donors in Cohort 3 who had recovered were those with two negative PCRs, healthcare professional clearance, or resolution of their symptoms. The source of the sample is a study of blood T cell repertoires in COVID-19. Profiling relied on immunoSEQ multiplex PCR, and the TCRdb table lists in-frame clones only, not all of them. The sample lists over 200,000 clones, 84% seen once, with 1.8% in the top ten. The CDR3 is 15 residues long. CDR1 and CDR2 from the germline V gene are SGHRS and YFSETQ. Trimming removed 4 bases at V and 1 base at J, with 14 bases between.

Sequencing was performed on PBMCs or T cells enriched from blood (not recorded which). The clonotype comes from a man in his sixties who had recovered from COVID-19. This chain connects TRBV5-1 to TRBJ1-1; no clear D. The CDR3 coding sequence is TGCGCCAGCAGCGTCGGGAGGCAGACGAACACTGAAGCTTTCTTT. This translates into CASSVGRQTNTEAFF.